Presented here are 20 T cell receptor beta chains from one specimen sequenced in a study of shared clonotypes between healthy human individuals. Some clones are missing from TCRdb's copy, which holds only in-frame ones; the method was immunoSEQ multiplex PCR. The repertoire holds fewer than 850,000 clones, with 90% to 97% as singletons. CD45RO-negative, CCR7-selected cells formed the naive CD8 fraction, which excluded terminally differentiated effector memory CD45RA+ cells. The sequencing sample was made of naive CD8+ T cells sorted from blood. The receptors come from a man aged 25-40 years in good health.

This clone was seen a single time. This chain links TRBV27 with TRBJ2-3; D ambiguous. The germline V and J ends were trimmed by 3 bases and 1 base, with 14 bases remaining between them. This CDR3 contains 16 residues. Germline CDR1 reads MNHEY; CDR2 reads SMNVEV (reference sequence). CDR3 sequence: CASSFSSGRGTDTQYF. CDR3 bases: TGTGCCAGCAGTTTTTCTTCCGGGCGCGGCACAGATACGCAGTATTTT.

The chain links TRBV2 to TRBJ2-3, with D maybe TRBD1 (6 bases). The germline V and J ends were trimmed by 5 bases and 3 bases, with 15 bases remaining between them. CDR1 is SNHLY, CDR2 FYNNEI, per germline. The CDR3 totals 15 residues. CDR3 protein: CASSKQGILTDTQYF. CDR3 DNA sequence: TGTGCCAGCAGTAAGCAGGGGATTCTTACAGATACGCAGTATTTT.

This clone was counted a single time. The gene calls are TRBV25-1 and TRBJ2-1; TRBD1 agrees at 7 bases. The length of the CDR3 is 14 residues. The germline V gene has CDR1 MGHDK and CDR2 SYGVNS. J was trimmed by 6 bases and V by 2 bases; bases with no gene match: 4. The CDR3 region is CASSERQGGNEQFF. DNA for the CDR3: TGTGCCAGCAGTGAAAGACAGGGCGGCAATGAGCAGTTCTTC.

V is TRBV19 and J is TRBJ2-7; a weak D match, TRBD2 (6 bases). The V end was cut by 8 bases, the J end by 3 bases, with 20 bases between. The CDR3 sequence is 15 residues long. Germline-derived CDR1 and CDR2 are LNHDA and SQIVND (reference sequence). In DNA form, the CDR3 reads TGTGCCAGTCGCCTAACCCCGGGACTCAGCTACGAGCAGTACTTC. Translation: CASRLTPGLSYEQYF.

Concerning this clone itself: Additional DNA sequences in this sample encode the identical CDR3. The chain links TRBV4-1 to TRBJ2-7; 8 bases map to TRBD1. V lost 3 bases and J lost 1; bases outside the gene matches: 2. The germline CDR1 and CDR2 sequences are MGHRA and YSYEKL. This CDR3 has 14 residues. CDR3 in DNA: TGCGCCAGCAGCCAGAACAGGGGGTCCTACGAGCAGTACTTC. Translated: CASSQNRGSYEQYF.

The rearrangement uses TRBV5-1 and TRBJ2-2, with no clear D. Germline CDR1 and CDR2: SGHRS and YFSETQ. V was cut by 1 base and J by 7 bases, with 17 bases left in between. The CDR3 extends over 16 amino acids. CDR3 DNA sequence: TGCGCCAGCAGCTTGTTGTACGGCGAGGATGGCGGGGAGCTGTTTTTT. It yields the protein CASSLLYGEDGGELFF.

This chain uses TRBV5-6 with TRBJ2-2; 7 bases fit TRBD1. Germline assignment: CDR1 SGHDT and CDR2 YYEEEE. Germline trimming cut 4 bases from V and 0 bases from J; bases unmatched to any gene: 12. This CDR3 is built from 18 residues. CDR3 region: CASSPQSGTGANTGELFF. The CDR3 DNA is TGTGCCAGCAGCCCCCAGAGTGGTACAGGGGCGAACACCGGGGAGCTGTTTTTT.

The rearrangement links TRBV7-9 to TRBJ1-4; D remains unclear. V shed 1 base and J shed 5 bases, with 11 bases lying between them. CDR1 and CDR2 (germline): SEHNR, FQNEAQ (reference sequence). The CDR3 has 15 residues. The CDR3 spells CASSLVGELNEKLFF. CDR3 bases: TGTGCCAGCAGCTTAGTCGGGGAATTGAATGAAAAACTGTTTTTT.

The V and J genes are TRBV27 and TRBJ2-7, with D tentatively TRBD2 (5 bases). This CDR3 has 16 residues. The germline CDR1 and CDR2 sequences are MNHEY and SMNVEV (reference sequence). The V end lost 5 bases, the J end lost 0 bases, and 17 bases lay between the germline ends. CDR3 in DNA: TGTGCCAGCAGTACAAAAGGAGGAGTTAGCTCCTACGAGCAGTACTTC. It encodes CASSTKGGVSSYEQYF.

This clone has a single count. The chain carries TRBV4-3 and TRBJ2-7; 8 positions agree with TRBD1. Trimming took 0 bases from V and 5 from J; bases not matched to a gene: 15. Germline V CDR1 and CDR2: LGHNA, YSLEER. CDR3 length equals 18 residues. CDR3 in DNA: TGCGCCAGCAGCCAAGATTATTCACCCTGGACAGGGAGCGACGAGCAGTACTTC. Translating it yields CASSQDYSPWTGSDEQYF.

The CDR3 reads CASSPFGLLNEQFF. CDR3 nucleotides: TGTGCCAGCAGCCCCTTCGGACTACTCAATGAGCAGTTCTTC. The gene calls are TRBV7-8 and TRBJ2-1; TRBD2 might be the D (6 bases). The CDR3 is 14 residues long. Trimming took 5 bases from V and 6 from J, leaving 14 bases between them. Germline V lookup: CDR1 SGHVS, CDR2 FQNEAQ.

This CDR3 is CASSQVPQSSYEQYF. CDR3 sequence (DNA): TGCGCCAGCAGCCAAGTCCCCCAGAGCTCCTACGAGCAGTACTTC. The genes are TRBV4-1 and TRBJ2-7; D ambiguous. The CDR3 length is 15 residues. Trimming shortened V by 1 base and J by 0 bases, and 10 bases separated the two germline ends. The germline CDR1 and CDR2 sequences are MGHRA and YSYEKL.

V gene TRBV9 combines with J gene TRBJ2-1; TRBD1 or TRBD2 may be the D gene (5 bases each). The V gene's germline CDR1 is SGDLS and CDR2 YYNGEE. V lost 7 bases, J lost 8 bases, and 7 bases lay in between. The CDR3 loop spans 10 amino acids. The CDR3 region is CASGGYEQFF. CDR3 nucleotide sequence: TGTGCCAGCGGGGGATATGAGCAGTTCTTC. Full variable domain (rest looked up from reference TRBV9 and TRBJ2-1): DSGVTQTPKHLITATGQRVTLRCSPRSGDLSVYWYQQSLDQGLQFLIQYYNGEERAKGNILERFSAQQFPDLHSELNLSSLELGDSALYFCASGGYEQFFGPGTRLTVL.

This chain joins TRBV7-9 and TRBJ2-7, with D possibly being TRBD2 (6 bases). Germline V lookup: CDR1 SEHNR, CDR2 FQNEAQ (reference sequence). The V end lost 4 bases, the J end lost 0 bases, and 13 bases lay between the germline ends. The CDR3 has 15 residues. Written as DNA, the CDR3 is TGTGCCAGCAGCTGGACTCCTAGCGACTCCTACGAGCAGTACTTC. Translating it yields CASSWTPSDSYEQYF.

This chain links TRBV18 with TRBJ2-3; tentative D call: TRBD1 (5 bases). This CDR3 is built from 15 residues. Trimming removed 0 bases at V and 6 bases at J, with 13 bases between. The germline CDR1 and CDR2 sequences are KGHSH and LQKENI. The CDR3 DNA follows: TGTGCCAGCTCACCACCTCCAGGGCAAGGGGATACGCAGTATTTT. Protein: CASSPPPGQGDTQYF.

This chain uses TRBV5-5 with TRBJ1-5; D is ambiguous. The CDR3 has 15 amino acids. The germline gives CDR1 SGHKS, CDR2 YYEKEE (reference sequence). Trimming took 2 bases from V and 5 from J, leaving 14 bases between them. CDR3 nucleotides: TGTGCCAGCAGCTTTGACACCCTAGAGGATCAGCCCCAGCATTTT. Translating gives CASSFDTLEDQPQHF.

The V call is TRBV4-2, the J call TRBJ2-7; D possibly corresponds to TRBD1 (5 bases). The CDR3 spans 16 residues. CDR1 is LGHNA and CDR2 is YNFKEQ in the germline V gene. Deletions cut 4 bases from V and 0 bases from J, with 16 bases between. CDR3 coding DNA: TGTGCCAGCAGCCCTAATCAAGGGGAAAGCTCCTACGAGCAGTACTTC. Protein: CASSPNQGESSYEQYF.

This clone has only a few counts. This specimen includes other DNA sequences encoding the same CDR3. This chain connects TRBV27 to TRBJ1-5, with a tentative D call TRBD1 (5 bases). The length of the CDR3 is 14 residues. Trimming cost V 6 bases and J 1 base, with 10 bases left between them. Germline V gene sequence: CDR1 MNHEY, CDR2 SMNVEV (reference sequence). The CDR3 DNA reads as TGTGCCAGCAGACCAGGGTTGAGCAATCAGCCCCAGCATTTT. It yields the protein CASRPGLSNQPQHF.

The V and J genes are TRBV5-1 and TRBJ2-3; the D gene could be TRBD1 or TRBD2 (6 bases each). Trimming removed 0 bases from V and 5 bases from J, with 10 bases in between. This CDR3 has 14 residues. Germline CDR1 is SGHRS and CDR2 is YFSETQ. DNA of the CDR3: TGCGCCAGCAGCTTGGGCGAGGGGGGAGATACGCAGTATTTT. The encoded protein is CASSLGEGGDTQYF.

This chain connects TRBV28 to TRBJ2-7; D perhaps matches TRBD2 (6 bases). The V end was cut by 5 bases, the J end by 4 bases, with 15 bases between. The CDR3 totals 14 residues. CDR1 is MDHEN and CDR2 is SYDVKM in the germline V gene. The CDR3 sequence: CASSPRGGAYEQYF. CDR3 nucleotides: TGTGCCAGCAGTCCCCGCGGCGGGGCGTACGAGCAGTACTTC.